This T cell receptor beta chain came from a study of T cells in localized non-small cell lung cancer. The germline V gene has CDR1 SGDLS and CDR2 YYNGEE. With 3 bases clipped from V and 1 base from J, the junction kept 13 bases outside the gene matches. This CDR3 is 18 amino acids long. The study, taken as a whole, reports: Tumor trailed uninvolved adjacent lung in T cell clonality, which peaked there. Appearance in adjacent lung was seen for a median about 59 of the top 100 tumor clones.

In this sample, this clone turned up once. Its antigen is as yet unknown. Using immunoSEQ multiplex PCR, the repertoire was profiled, and TCRdb retains in-frame clones only, with some absent. The table has over 20,000 clones, 84% seen once. The source of this sequence is a man between 40 and 69 years old with stage II lung adenocarcinoma. The chain recombines TRBV9 with TRBJ2-3; 8 nucleotides agree with TRBD1. Here the sequenced sample was PBMCs, taken before any cancer treatment. The CDR3 bases are TGTGCCAGCAGCGCACGGGACAGGCCCCACGCGGGCACAGATACGCAGTATTTT. This encodes CASSARDRPHAGTDTQYF.